The source of this T cell receptor (beta chain) is a study of OX40 agonist ivuxolimab in advanced cancers. On this clone: The antigen remains undetermined.

The CDR3 is 13 residues long. CDR1 is WSHSY and CDR2 is SAAADI in the germline V gene. Trimming took off 8 bases at V and 7 bases at J, with 15 bases between the two ends. The study's findings and limits: Partial responders dosed at 0.1-3.0 mg/kg displayed clonal expansion ranking among the lowest. CD8+ T cells (on average) carried more expanded clones than CD4+ T cells. Circulating CD4+ and CD8+ T cells showed clonal expansion by week 6 at 0.1 to 3.0 mg/kg.

Clones were read by immunoSEQ multiplex PCR, and TCRdb kept only the in-frame ones, dropping some. The sample carries more than 55,000 clones, under 85% recorded once. It was autoimmune disease history or systemic immunosuppression that excluded patients. The specimen was CD4+ or CD8+ T cells sorted from blood, collected in a trial of the OX40 agonist ivuxolimab. The genes are TRBV10-2 and TRBJ1-5; tentatively, D is TRBD1 (6 bases). This TCR was recovered from an adult with an advanced solid tumor such as melanoma, head and neck, liver or kidney cancer. The CDR3 loop is CASGWTAAQPQHF. CDR3 bases: TGCGCCAGCGGGTGGACAGCGGCGCAGCCCCAGCATTTT.